These T cell receptor beta chains were read from a single sample in a study of cytomegalovirus exposure and HLA in healthy donors. TCRdb's copy holds only in-frame clones and misses some; the assay was immunoSEQ multiplex PCR. Among more than 150,000 clones listed, more than 80% were seen once. Sequencing used PBMCs. The receptors derive from a woman between 45 and 65 years old in good health and CMV-seropositive. The CDR3 runs from the conserved cysteine through the conserved F or W. Each record gives: V gene, D gene, J gene, clone size, CDR3 DNA, CDR3 protein. The D gene is left open where the match is weak. Clone size appears in some rows only: once, few, many, or a class for an expanded clone.

v_gene: TRBV4-3; d_gene: .; j_gene: TRBJ2-7; abundance: .; CDR3nt: TGCGCCAGCAGCCACACAGTGCGCTCCTACGAGCAGTACTTC; CDR3aa: CASSHTVRSYEQYF
v_gene: TRBV9; d_gene: .; j_gene: TRBJ2-5; abundance: .; CDR3nt: TGTGCCAGCAGCAAGAGTGGCCAAGAGACCCAGTACTTC; CDR3aa: CASSKSGQETQYF
v_gene: TRBV4-1; d_gene: .; j_gene: TRBJ2-3; abundance: .; CDR3nt: TGCGCCAGCAGCCAAGTGGCTGGCGGGGTAGATACGCAGTATTTT; CDR3aa: CASSQVAGGVDTQYF
v_gene: TRBV29-1; d_gene: .; j_gene: TRBJ2-7; abundance: .; CDR3nt: TGCAGCGTTGTTCTTCTCGACAGCTCCTACGAGCAGTACTTC; CDR3aa: CSVVLLDSSYEQYF
v_gene: TRBV9; d_gene: .; j_gene: TRBJ2-5; abundance: .; CDR3nt: TGTGCCAGCAGCTCAGGGTTGCAAGAGACCCAGTACTTC; CDR3aa: CASSSGLQETQYF
v_gene: TRBV6-1; d_gene: TRBD2; j_gene: TRBJ2-7; abundance: .; CDR3nt: TGTGCCAGCAAAACCGGGGGGGGGCTCGCCTACTTC; CDR3aa: CASKTGGGLAYF
v_gene: TRBV5-4; d_gene: TRBD1; j_gene: TRBJ1-3; abundance: .; CDR3nt: TGTGCCAGCAGCTCGACAGGGCGAAACACCATATATTTT; CDR3aa: CASSSTGRNTIYF
v_gene: TRBV5-1; d_gene: TRBD2; j_gene: TRBJ2-1; abundance: few; CDR3nt: TGCGCCAGCAGCTTGGGGCTAGCGGGGAGTTATTACAATGAGCAGTTCTTC; CDR3aa: CASSLGLAGSYYNEQFF
v_gene: TRBV5-4; d_gene: .; j_gene: TRBJ2-3; abundance: .; CDR3nt: TGTGCCAGCAGCGCGGACACTGACAGGCGCACAGATACGCAGTATTTT; CDR3aa: CASSADTDRRTDTQYF
v_gene: TRBV5-3; d_gene: .; j_gene: TRBJ2-6; abundance: few; CDR3nt: TGTGCCAGAAGCGCAGGGTACTCTGGGGCCAACGTCCTGACTTTC; CDR3aa: CARSAGYSGANVLTF
v_gene: TRBV5-1; d_gene: .; j_gene: TRBJ2-5; abundance: .; CDR3nt: TGCGCCAGCAGCCGCCAAGAGACCCAGTACTTC; CDR3aa: CASSRQETQYF
v_gene: TRBV5-5; d_gene: .; j_gene: TRBJ1-4; abundance: .; CDR3nt: TGTGCCAGCAGCTTGGGAGGGTTAGGCGAAAAACTGTTTTTT; CDR3aa: CASSLGGLGEKLFF
v_gene: TRBV28; d_gene: TRBD1; j_gene: TRBJ1-4; abundance: .; CDR3nt: TGTGCCAGGACAGGGAACAGGGGGGATGAAAAACTGTTTTTT; CDR3aa: CARTGNRGDEKLFF
v_gene: TRBV2; d_gene: .; j_gene: TRBJ1-5; abundance: .; CDR3nt: TGTGCCAGCATCAGGGATAGCAATCAGCCCCAGCATTTT; CDR3aa: CASIRDSNQPQHF
v_gene: TRBV7-9; d_gene: .; j_gene: TRBJ2-7; abundance: .; CDR3nt: TGTGCCAGCAGGCATACAGGGACCGAGCAGTACTTC; CDR3aa: CASRHTGTEQYF
v_gene: TRBV18; d_gene: .; j_gene: TRBJ1-3; abundance: .; CDR3nt: TGTGCCAGCTCACCCGAGCTAGCTGGAAACACCATATATTTT; CDR3aa: CASSPELAGNTIYF
v_gene: TRBV7-6; d_gene: TRBD2; j_gene: TRBJ2-3; abundance: .; CDR3nt: TGTGCCAGCAGCTTTCGGACTAGCCGTCAGTATTTT; CDR3aa: CASSFRTSRQYF
v_gene: TRBV27; d_gene: .; j_gene: TRBJ2-1; abundance: .; CDR3nt: TGTGCCAGCAGTTTGGAGTGGCTCGATGAGCAGTTCTTC; CDR3aa: CASSLEWLDEQFF
v_gene: TRBV15; d_gene: .; j_gene: TRBJ1-3; abundance: .; CDR3nt: TGTGCCACCAGCCCAGCCGGGGGGGGCTCTGGAAACACCATATATTTT; CDR3aa: CATSPAGGGSGNTIYF
v_gene: TRBV19; d_gene: TRBD2; j_gene: TRBJ2-1; abundance: once; CDR3nt: TGTGCCAGCCGGACTAGAGATGAGCAGTTCTTC; CDR3aa: CASRTRDEQFF
v_gene: TRBV4-1; d_gene: TRBD2; j_gene: TRBJ2-3; abundance: .; CDR3nt: TGCGCCAGCAGTCAAGATCTGAGACTAGCACTAGATACGCAGTATTTT; CDR3aa: CASSQDLRLALDTQYF
v_gene: TRBV9; d_gene: .; j_gene: TRBJ2-2; abundance: .; CDR3nt: TGTGCCAGCAGCGCGGGGGTGACCGCCGGGGAGCTGTTTTTT; CDR3aa: CASSAGVTAGELFF
v_gene: TRBV5-1; d_gene: TRBD1; j_gene: TRBJ1-3; abundance: .; CDR3nt: TGCGCCAGCAGCCCGCAGGGGGCGCGGGACACCATATATTTT; CDR3aa: CASSPQGARDTIYF
v_gene: TRBV2; d_gene: .; j_gene: TRBJ2-2; abundance: once; CDR3nt: TGTGCCAGCACCCTTTTAGGGGGGGGACAGAACACCGGGGAGCTGTTTTTT; CDR3aa: CASTLLGGGQNTGELFF
v_gene: TRBV7-8; d_gene: .; j_gene: TRBJ2-3; abundance: once; CDR3nt: TGTGCCAGCAGCTTAAGCCAGACTAGCACAGATACGCAGTATTTT; CDR3aa: CASSLSQTSTDTQYF
v_gene: TRBV5-4; d_gene: .; j_gene: TRBJ2-7; abundance: .; CDR3nt: TGTGCCAGCAGCCTCGGGGGTGAGCAGTACTTC; CDR3aa: CASSLGGEQYF
v_gene: TRBV5-4; d_gene: TRBD1; j_gene: TRBJ1-2; abundance: .; CDR3nt: TGTGCCAGCAGCCTCGGACAGGGTGGGCAGGGCTACACCTTC; CDR3aa: CASSLGQGGQGYTF
v_gene: TRBV7-9; d_gene: TRBD1; j_gene: TRBJ1-4; abundance: .; CDR3nt: TGTGCCAGCAGCCCAGGGACAGGTATTAATGAAAAACTGTTTTTT; CDR3aa: CASSPGTGINEKLFF
v_gene: TRBV6-1; d_gene: .; j_gene: TRBJ1-3; abundance: .; CDR3nt: TGTGCCAGCATTAGTGATTACTCTGGAAACACCATATATTTT; CDR3aa: CASISDYSGNTIYF
v_gene: TRBV5-1; d_gene: .; j_gene: TRBJ2-7; abundance: .; CDR3nt: TGCGCCAGCAGCCCGGACAGTTACGAGCAGTACTTC; CDR3aa: CASSPDSYEQYF
v_gene: TRBV6-1; d_gene: TRBD2; j_gene: TRBJ2-1; abundance: .; CDR3nt: TGTGCCAGCAGTGAACTTGGTAGCGGGGTCAATGAGCAGTTCTTC; CDR3aa: CASSELGSGVNEQFF
v_gene: TRBV7-9; d_gene: .; j_gene: TRBJ1-1; abundance: .; CDR3nt: TGTGCCAGCAGCACGAAACAGGGTTGGGACACTGAAGCTTTCTTT; CDR3aa: CASSTKQGWDTEAFF
v_gene: TRBV4-1; d_gene: .; j_gene: TRBJ1-5; abundance: .; CDR3nt: TGCGCCAGCAGCCAACATGTGGAGTATCAGCCCCAGCATTTT; CDR3aa: CASSQHVEYQPQHF
v_gene: TRBV30; d_gene: .; j_gene: TRBJ2-1; abundance: .; CDR3nt: TGTGCCTGGACGGGAAACTCCTACAATGAGCAGTTCTTC; CDR3aa: CAWTGNSYNEQFF
v_gene: TRBV7-9; d_gene: .; j_gene: TRBJ1-2; abundance: .; CDR3nt: TGTGCCAGCAGCTTAGCGGGTCCGGGACTAGCCTATGGCTACACCTTC; CDR3aa: CASSLAGPGLAYGYTF
v_gene: TRBV2; d_gene: .; j_gene: TRBJ2-2; abundance: .; CDR3nt: TGTGCCAGCAGGTTACAGCAGAACACCGGGGAGCTGTTTTTT; CDR3aa: CASRLQQNTGELFF
v_gene: TRBV1; d_gene: .; j_gene: TRBJ2-5; abundance: .; CDR3nt: TGCACCAGCAGCCAAGCAGGGCTTGGGCAAGAGACCCAGTACTTC; CDR3aa: CTSSQAGLGQETQYF
v_gene: TRBV6-5; d_gene: .; j_gene: TRBJ1-1; abundance: .; CDR3nt: TGTGCCAGCAGTGACAGGTCTAACACTGAAGCTTTCTTT; CDR3aa: CASSDRSNTEAFF
v_gene: TRBV6-1; d_gene: TRBD1; j_gene: TRBJ1-4; abundance: .; CDR3nt: TGTGCCAGCAGGGGACAGGGGATCGGTGAAAAACTGTTTTTT; CDR3aa: CASRGQGIGEKLFF
v_gene: TRBV4-1; d_gene: .; j_gene: TRBJ2-7; abundance: .; CDR3nt: TGCGCCAGCAGCCAAGAGTGGGAGGACGGGGTTTACGAGCAGTACTTC; CDR3aa: CASSQEWEDGVYEQYF
v_gene: TRBV20-1; d_gene: TRBD1; j_gene: TRBJ1-1; abundance: .; CDR3nt: TGCAGGGGGGGACAGGGCACTGAAGCTTTCTTT; CDR3aa: CRGGQGTEAFF
v_gene: TRBV2; d_gene: .; j_gene: TRBJ2-5; abundance: .; CDR3nt: TGTGCCAGCAGTGGACAGGGAGGACAAGAGACCCAGTACTTC; CDR3aa: CASSGQGGQETQYF
v_gene: TRBV7-9; d_gene: TRBD2; j_gene: TRBJ2-4; abundance: .; CDR3nt: TGTGCCAGCAGCCCAATAGCGGGGGGGCAGGGCATTCAGTACTTC; CDR3aa: CASSPIAGGQGIQYF
v_gene: TRBV28; d_gene: .; j_gene: TRBJ1-1; abundance: .; CDR3nt: TGTGCCAGCACCTCTCTCAGGGGCGTTAACACTGAAGCTTTCTTT; CDR3aa: CASTSLRGVNTEAFF
v_gene: TRBV5-1; d_gene: TRBD1; j_gene: TRBJ1-4; abundance: few; CDR3nt: TGCGCCAGCAGCTCGGGACAGCCAACTAATGAAAAACTGTTTTTT; CDR3aa: CASSSGQPTNEKLFF
v_gene: TRBV27; d_gene: .; j_gene: TRBJ1-1; abundance: once; CDR3nt: TGTGCCAGCATGAACCAGGGGCAGGCGAGGGGCACTGAAGCTTTCTTT; CDR3aa: CASMNQGQARGTEAFF
v_gene: TRBV7-2; d_gene: TRBD2; j_gene: TRBJ2-1; abundance: .; CDR3nt: TGTGCCAGCAGCACAGGACTAGCGGGGGTAAGTGAGCAGTTCTTC; CDR3aa: CASSTGLAGVSEQFF
v_gene: TRBV27; d_gene: TRBD2; j_gene: TRBJ2-3; abundance: .; CDR3nt: TGTGCCAGCAGTTTATGGGGGGGGACAGATACGCAGTATTTT; CDR3aa: CASSLWGGTDTQYF
v_gene: TRBV27; d_gene: .; j_gene: TRBJ2-7; abundance: .; CDR3nt: TGTGCCAGCAGTGCCCACCGGGAAGGGCTCGAGCAGTACTTC; CDR3aa: CASSAHREGLEQYF